This T cell receptor beta chain was documented in a study of regulatory T cells in long-lasting Graves disease. Study-level points and caveats: Few sampled subjects may have lowered accuracy. Persistent Graves' patients showed reduced TCR diversity versus newly diagnosed patients. Persistent disease showed a preference for TRBV28, TRBJ1-2 and TRBJ2-5.

V was cut by 7 bases and J by 1 base, with 10 bases left in between. The germline gives CDR1 MNHNS, CDR2 SASEGT. This CDR3 spans 13 amino acids. Many counts were recorded for this clonotype. The antigen is unknown. Regarding time point: persistent/refractory GD, antithyroid drugs over 5 years with positive TRAb. Preparation of the TCR library used RNA extracted from PBMCs. According to the study, TCR beta libraries were built with iRepertoire HTBI primers and CDR3-region Arm-PCR. In the study's own analysis: Sample data revealed some 58 TRBV and 12 to 15 TRBJ segments. TCRdb re-analysed the multiplex PCR reads in MiXCR, keeping a single row per CDR3 protein. TCRdb assigned the V and J calls; the authors' analysis was not used. The data hold about 430,000 distinct CDR3 sequences, with around 20% observed a single time.

The chain links TRBV6-1 to TRBJ1-1; D gene ambiguous. The source of this sequence is a female donor with Graves disease. Sequencing was performed on peripheral blood mononuclear cells (PBMCs), taken when the disease was refractory, from a patient treated with antithyroid drugs. CDR3 nucleotide sequence: TGTGCCAGCAACGACCGGGAGAACACTGAAGCTTTCTTT. It is translated as CASNDRENTEAFF.